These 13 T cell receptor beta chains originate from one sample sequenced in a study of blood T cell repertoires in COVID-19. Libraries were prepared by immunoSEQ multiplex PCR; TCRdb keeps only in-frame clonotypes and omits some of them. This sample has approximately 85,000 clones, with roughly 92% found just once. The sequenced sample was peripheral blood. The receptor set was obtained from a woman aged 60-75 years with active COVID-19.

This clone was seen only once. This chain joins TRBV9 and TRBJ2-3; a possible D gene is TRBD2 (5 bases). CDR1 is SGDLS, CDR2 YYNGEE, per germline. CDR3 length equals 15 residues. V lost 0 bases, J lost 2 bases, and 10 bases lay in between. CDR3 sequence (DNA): TGTGCCAGCAGCGTAGGGCTAGCCGTCACAGATACGCAGTATTTT. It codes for CASSVGLAVTDTQYF. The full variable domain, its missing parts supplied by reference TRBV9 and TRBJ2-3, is DSGVTQTPKHLITATGQRVTLRCSPRSGDLSVYWYQQSLDQGLQFLIQYYNGEERAKGNILERFSAQQFPDLHSELNLSSLELGDSALYFCASSVGLAVTDTQYFGPGTRLTVL.

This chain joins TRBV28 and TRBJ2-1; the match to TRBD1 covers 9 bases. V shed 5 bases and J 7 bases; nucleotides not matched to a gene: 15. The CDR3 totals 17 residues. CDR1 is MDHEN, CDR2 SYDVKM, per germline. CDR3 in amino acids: CASSRTTGQGRRNEQFF. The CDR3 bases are TGTGCCAGCAGTCGAACAACGGGACAGGGAAGGCGGAATGAGCAGTTCTTC.

DNA of the CDR3: TGTGCCAGCAGCTTAGGCGGGGGGCTGCGCAATGAGCAGTTCTTC. It specifies CASSLGGGLRNEQFF. The chain combines TRBV7-6 with TRBJ2-1; the match to TRBD2 covers 8 bases. Per germline, CDR1 SGHVS and CDR2 FNYEAQ. The CDR3 runs 15 residues. V was pared by 1 base and J by 6 bases, with 5 bases of the junction left unmatched.

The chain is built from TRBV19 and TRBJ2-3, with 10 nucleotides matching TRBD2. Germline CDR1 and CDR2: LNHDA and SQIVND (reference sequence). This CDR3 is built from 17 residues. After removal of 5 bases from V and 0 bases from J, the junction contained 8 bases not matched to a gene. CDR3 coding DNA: TGTGCCAGTAGTCCACGGCTAGCGGGGGTGAGCACAGATACGCAGTATTTT. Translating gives CASSPRLAGVSTDTQYF.

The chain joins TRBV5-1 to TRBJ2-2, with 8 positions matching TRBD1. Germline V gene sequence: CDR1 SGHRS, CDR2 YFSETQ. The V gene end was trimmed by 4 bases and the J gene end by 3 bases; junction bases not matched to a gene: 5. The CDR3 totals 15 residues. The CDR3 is CASSLDRVDTGELFF. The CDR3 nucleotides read TGCGCCAGCAGCCTGGACAGGGTTGACACCGGGGAGCTGTTTTTT.

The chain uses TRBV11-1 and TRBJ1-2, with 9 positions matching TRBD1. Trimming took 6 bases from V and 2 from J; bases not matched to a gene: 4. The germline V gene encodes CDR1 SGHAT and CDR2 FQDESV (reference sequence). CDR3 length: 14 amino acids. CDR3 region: CASRSDRGNYGYTF. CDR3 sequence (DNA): TGTGCCAGCAGGTCCGACAGGGGGAACTATGGCTACACCTTC. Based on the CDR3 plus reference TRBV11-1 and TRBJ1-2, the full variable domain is EAEVAQSPRYKITEKSQAVAFWCDPISGHATLYWYRQILGQGPELLVQFQDESVVDDSQLPKDRFSAERLKGVDSTLKIQPAELGDSAMYLCASRSDRGNYGYTFGSGTRLTVV.

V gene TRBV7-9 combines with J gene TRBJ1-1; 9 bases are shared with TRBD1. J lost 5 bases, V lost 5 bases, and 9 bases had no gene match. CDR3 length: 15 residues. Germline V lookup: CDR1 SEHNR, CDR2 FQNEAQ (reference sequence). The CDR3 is CASSPGDRAETEAFF. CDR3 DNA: TGTGCCAGCAGCCCAGGGGACAGGGCGGAGACTGAAGCTTTCTTT.

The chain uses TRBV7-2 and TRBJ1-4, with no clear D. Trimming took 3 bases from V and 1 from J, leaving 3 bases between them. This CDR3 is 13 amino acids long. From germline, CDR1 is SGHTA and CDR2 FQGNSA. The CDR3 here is CASSFKTNEKLFF. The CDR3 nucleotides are TGTGCCAGCAGCTTCAAAACTAATGAAAAACTGTTTTTT.

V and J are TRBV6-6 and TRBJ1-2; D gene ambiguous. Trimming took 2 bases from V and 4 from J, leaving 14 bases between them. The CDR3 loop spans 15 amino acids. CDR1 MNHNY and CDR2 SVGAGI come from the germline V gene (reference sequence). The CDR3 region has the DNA TGTGCCAGCAGTTACGGAACACCCACTAGCTATGGCTACACCTTC. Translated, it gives CASSYGTPTSYGYTF.

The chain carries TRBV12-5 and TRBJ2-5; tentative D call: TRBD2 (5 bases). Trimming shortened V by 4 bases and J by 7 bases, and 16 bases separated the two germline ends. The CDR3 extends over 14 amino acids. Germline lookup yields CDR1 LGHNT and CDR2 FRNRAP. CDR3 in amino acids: CASGSPALAGTQYF. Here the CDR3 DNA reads TGTGCTAGTGGTTCCCCCGCATTGGCGGGGACCCAGTACTTC.

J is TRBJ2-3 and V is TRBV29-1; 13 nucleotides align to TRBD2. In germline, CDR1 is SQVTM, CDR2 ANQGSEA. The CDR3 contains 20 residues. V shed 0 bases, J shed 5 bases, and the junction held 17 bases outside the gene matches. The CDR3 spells CSVEDLGTSGIYRGVDTQYF. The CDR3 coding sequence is TGCAGCGTTGAAGATCTAGGGACTAGCGGGATATATCGCGGGGTAGATACGCAGTATTTT.

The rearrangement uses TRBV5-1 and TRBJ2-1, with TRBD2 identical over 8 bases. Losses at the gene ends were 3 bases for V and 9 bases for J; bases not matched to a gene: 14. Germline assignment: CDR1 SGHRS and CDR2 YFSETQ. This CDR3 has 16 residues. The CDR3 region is CASSSTSRGGVAEQFF. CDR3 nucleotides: TGCGCCAGCAGCTCAACATCCCGGGGGGGCGTTGCTGAGCAGTTCTTC.

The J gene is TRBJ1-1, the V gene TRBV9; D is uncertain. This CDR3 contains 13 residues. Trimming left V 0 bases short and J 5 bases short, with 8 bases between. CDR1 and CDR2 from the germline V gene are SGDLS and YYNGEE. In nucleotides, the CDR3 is TGTGCCAGCAGCGTAGGCCTGAGTACTGAAGCTTTCTTT. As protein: CASSVGLSTEAFF.